One sample yielded the 22 T cell receptor beta chains listed below, sequenced in a study of long-term antiretroviral therapy in people with HIV. Version v3.0 of the immunoSEQ assay was performed at survey level. TCRdb's table, derived via immunoSEQ multiplex PCR, lists solely in-frame clones and lacks some. The data contain around 23,000 clones, over 70% of them seen just once; the ten biggest clones take up more than 4.5%. The sequenced sample was unsorted PBMCs, obtained 0.3 years after starting antiretroviral therapy. The source of these receptors is a man in his forties or fifties with HIV.

This rearrangement joins TRBV18 to TRBJ2-7; 7 positions agree with TRBD1. CDR3 length: 17 residues. The germline V gene has CDR1 KGHSH and CDR2 LQKENI. V lost 2 bases to trimming and J lost 3 bases; unmatched junction nucleotides: 13. This CDR3 is CASSPTGTALRGYEQYF. The DNA for the CDR3 is TGTGCCAGCTCACCAACCGGGACAGCTCTCCGGGGCTACGAGCAGTACTTC.

This sequence joins TRBV5-6 and TRBJ1-5, with D perhaps matching TRBD1 (6 bases). The CDR3 is made up of 16 amino acids. The V and J ends lost 0 bases and 4 bases respectively, with 14 bases between them. Germline V gene data show CDR1 as SGHDT and CDR2 as YYEEEE. The CDR3 is CASSLGIRTENQPQHF. CDR3 in DNA: TGTGCCAGCAGCTTGGGAATCAGGACAGAGAATCAGCCCCAGCATTTT. Drawing the rest from reference TRBV5-6 and TRBJ1-5, the complete variable domain is DAGVTQSPTHLIKTRGQQVTLRCSPKSGHDTVSWYQQALGQGPQFIFQYYEEEERQRGNFPDRFSGHQFPNYSSELNVNALLLGDSALYLCASSLGIRTENQPQHFGDGTRLSIL.

J is TRBJ1-2 and V is TRBV9; TRBD1 aligns across 7 bases. J was trimmed by 11 bases and V by 4 bases; bases with no gene match: 17. The CDR3 runs 15 residues. Germline V gives CDR1 SGDLS, CDR2 YYNGEE. CDR3 in DNA: TGTGCCAGCAGCTCAACCGGGACAGCCTGGGGAAGATACACCTTC. It yields the protein CASSSTGTAWGRYTF.

The rearrangement links TRBV28 to TRBJ1-2; D gene unclear. The germline gives CDR1 MDHEN, CDR2 SYDVKM. The CDR3 is 12 amino acids. V lost 9 bases and J lost 4, with 12 bases in between. For the CDR3, the DNA is TGTGCCAGTCGAACGACAAGCTATGGCTACACCTTC. Protein: CASRTTSYGYTF.

This chain connects TRBV19 to TRBJ2-7, with D hard to call. The CDR3 contains 17 residues. Trimming left V 1 base short and J 2 bases short, with 18 bases between. Germline-derived CDR1 and CDR2 are LNHDA and SQIVND (reference sequence). CDR3 amino acids: CASSIGQARPVTYEQYF. CDR3 coding DNA: TGTGCCAGTAGTATAGGGCAGGCTCGACCTGTCACCTACGAGCAGTACTTC.

The chain has TRBV6-5 and TRBJ1-1; no reliable D call. This CDR3 has 14 amino acids. CDR1 is MNHEY and CDR2 is SVGAGI in the germline V gene. Trimming cost V 5 bases and J 2 bases, with 12 bases left between them. The CDR3 protein is CASSGSGSNTEAFF. In DNA, the CDR3 is TGTGCCAGCAGTGGGTCGGGTAGTAACACTGAAGCTTTCTTT.

The V and J genes are TRBV11-2 and TRBJ2-7; the D call may be TRBD1 or TRBD2 (5 bases each). Trimming took off 1 base at V and 0 bases at J, with 10 bases between the two ends. CDR3 length: 15 residues. CDR1 and CDR2 from the germline V gene are SGHAT and FQNNGV. CDR3 sequence (DNA): TGTGCCAGCAGCTTAGGTCCAGGGAGCTCCTACGAGCAGTACTTC. Its protein is CASSLGPGSSYEQYF.

This clone appeared a single time. The chain couples TRBV7-6 to TRBJ1-2; 9 bases map to TRBD1. The CDR3 is 14 amino acids. The V segment lost 1 base and the J segment 7 bases; nucleotides outside the gene matches: 4. Looked up from germline, CDR1 is SGHVS and CDR2 is FNYEAQ. The CDR3 region is CASSLGDRDSGYTF. Written as DNA, the CDR3 is TGTGCCAGCAGCTTAGGGGACAGGGACTCTGGCTACACCTTC.

The count of this clone is one. This chain connects TRBV4-3 to TRBJ2-7; D not resolved. The V gene lost 0 bases and the J gene lost 3 bases, with 12 bases spanning the gap. This CDR3 is built from 15 residues. Germline V CDR1 and CDR2: LGHNA, YSLEER. The CDR3 coding sequence is TGCGCCAGCAGCCAAGATCGTTTGGGTTACTACGAGCAGTACTTC. Protein sequence: CASSQDRLGYYEQYF.

The rearrangement joins TRBV11-2 to TRBJ1-2; 8 bases fit TRBD1. V lost 5 bases and J lost 8; bases outside the gene matches: 7. There are 13 residues in the CDR3. Germline-derived CDR1 and CDR2 are SGHAT and FQNNGV. CDR3 DNA sequence: TGTGCCAGCAGCCTTGGACAGGGAGGGGGCTACACCTTC. Translating it yields CASSLGQGGGYTF.

The rearrangement joins TRBV12-5 to TRBJ1-3; TRBD1 might be the D (6 bases). Germline CDR1 LGHNT, CDR2 FRNRAP. V lost 2 bases, J lost 0 bases, and 14 bases lay in between. This CDR3 has 17 residues. The DNA of the CDR3 is TGTGCTAGTGGTTTGCCAAACAGGGTTTACTCTGGAAACACCATATATTTT. Its protein is CASGLPNRVYSGNTIYF.

The chain combines TRBV4-3 with TRBJ1-1; D is undetermined. The CDR3 is 16 amino acids. Per germline, CDR1 LGHNA and CDR2 YSLEER. The V end lost 3 bases, the J end lost 0 bases, and 14 bases lay between the germline ends. Here the CDR3 DNA reads TGCGCCAGCAGCCAGGACGCACGGAACATGAACACTGAAGCTTTCTTT. It yields the protein CASSQDARNMNTEAFF.

The V gene is TRBV21-1, the J gene TRBJ2-7; whether TRBD1, the table's D call, matches the DNA was not checked. TRBV21-1 is an annotated pseudogene. CDR3 length: 15 amino acids. This chain's CDR3 is CASRDRDRRSYEQYF. As DNA, the CDR3 is TGTGCCAGCAGAGACCGGGACAGGAGATCCTACGAGCAGTACTTC.

The chain employs TRBV6-5 and TRBJ1-2; weak D call: TRBD1 (5 bases). CDR1 and CDR2 from the germline V gene are MNHEY and SVGAGI. V dropped 5 bases and J dropped 4 bases, with 14 bases sitting between them. This CDR3 has 14 amino acids. CDR3 nucleotide sequence: TGTGCCAGCAGTAAATTTCCAAGGGGCTATGGCTACACCTTC. Translating gives CASSKFPRGYGYTF.

The chain uses TRBV10-3 and TRBJ1-2; perhaps TRBD1 as D (6 bases). V was pared by 0 bases and J by 8 bases, with 16 bases between. Germline CDR1 ENHRY, CDR2 SYGVKD. This CDR3 spans 15 amino acids. The CDR3 bases are TGTGCCATCAGTGAGTCCGGGGGCTCAGACCTAGGCTACACCTTC. Translating it yields CAISESGGSDLGYTF.

The V and J genes are TRBV18 and TRBJ2-5; D is tentatively TRBD1 or TRBD2 (6 bases each). Germline V lookup: CDR1 KGHSH, CDR2 LQKENI. CDR3 length: 14 residues. The germline V and J ends were trimmed by 5 bases and 5 bases, with 15 bases remaining between them. The CDR3 sequence is CASSATGARETQYF. DNA for the CDR3: TGTGCCAGCTCAGCCACGGGGGCGCGTGAGACCCAGTACTTC.

This chain links TRBV7-2 with TRBJ1-4, with a possible D match to TRBD1 (6 bases). Germline lookup yields CDR1 SGHTA and CDR2 FQGNSA. The V end was cut by 0 bases, the J end by 5 bases, with 19 bases between. The CDR3 extends over 18 amino acids. The CDR3 sequence is CASSLAHSGGGLNEKLFF. In DNA, the CDR3 is TGTGCCAGCAGCTTAGCGCATTCTGGGGGCGGTCTAAATGAAAAACTGTTTTTT.

This sequence joins TRBV6-6 and TRBJ1-1; D is unresolved. Trimming shortened V by 4 bases and J by 1 base, and 10 bases separated the two germline ends. In germline, CDR1 is MNHNY, CDR2 SVGAGI (reference sequence). The CDR3 loop spans 14 amino acids. CDR3 nucleotides: TGTGCCAGCAGTTCGGCAGGCGCGAACACTGAAGCTTTCTTT. It translates to CASSSAGANTEAFF.

The V call is TRBV10-3, the J call TRBJ1-3, with 7 bases lining up with TRBD1. V lost 3 bases to trimming and J lost 5 bases; unmatched junction nucleotides: 13. Germline assignment: CDR1 ENHRY and CDR2 SYGVKD. The CDR3 length is 17 residues. This CDR3 reads CAISDNLQGIDRNTIYF. The DNA for the CDR3 is TGTGCCATCAGTGACAACCTACAGGGGATTGACAGAAACACCATATATTTT.

The genes are TRBV5-4 and TRBJ2-5; 10 bases are a match to TRBD2. CDR1 and CDR2 from the germline V gene are SGHNT and YYREEE (reference sequence). V was pared by 4 bases and J by 4 bases, with 13 bases of the junction left unmatched. The CDR3 totals 17 residues. CDR3 sequence reads: CASSAYAGTSVLETQYF. The CDR3 DNA reads TGTGCCAGCAGCGCCTACGCCGGGACTAGCGTTCTAGAGACCCAGTACTTC.

As to this clone: A read error is the likely source, as a far larger clone sits one nucleotide away. The chain links TRBV7-3 to TRBJ1-2; a weak D match, TRBD1 (5 bases). CDR1 SGHTA and CDR2 FQGTGA come from the germline V gene. This CDR3 is built from 12 residues. Trimming removed 1 base from V and 6 bases from J, with 6 bases in between. The CDR3 region is CASSLRGDGYTF. The CDR3 DNA reads as TGTGCCAGCAGCTTAAGGGGGGATGGCTACACCTTC.

The chain combines TRBV6-1 with TRBJ2-2; TRBD2 is a possible D gene (7 bases). CDR1 and CDR2 (germline): MNHNS, SASEGT. The V end lost 1 base, the J end lost 7 bases, and 16 bases lay between the germline ends. CDR3 size: 16 residues. The CDR3 is CASSEVPGGQSGELFF. The CDR3 DNA follows: TGTGCCAGCAGTGAAGTGCCCGGGGGGCAAAGCGGGGAGCTGTTTTTT.